The rows below give T cell receptor beta chains drawn from one sample of a study of blood T cell repertoires in COVID-19. Libraries were prepared by immunoSEQ multiplex PCR; TCRdb keeps only in-frame clonotypes and omits some of them. The sample consists of about 83,000 clones, around 88% of them appearing once. Source material: peripheral blood. The receptors stem from a middle-aged man with active COVID-19. The CDR3 runs from the conserved cysteine through the conserved F or W. The order of the fields is clone size, D gene, V gene, J gene, CDR3 protein, CDR3 DNA. D genes are given only for firm matches. Only some rows state a clone size, as once, few, many or a class for expanded clones.

size: -
D: -
V: TRBV28
J: TRBJ1-4
CDR3: CASSPTGATNEKLFF
DNA: TGTGCCAGCAGTCCGACAGGAGCAACTAATGAAAAACTGTTTTTT

size: -
D: -
V: TRBV4-1
J: TRBJ2-1
CDR3: CASSQAENGGPYNEQFF
DNA: TGCGCCAGCAGCCAAGCGGAAAACGGGGGGCCCTACAATGAGCAGTTCTTC

size: -
D: TRBD1
V: TRBV7-9
J: TRBJ2-2
CDR3: CASSPGTGVPGELFF
DNA: TGTGCCAGCAGCCCGGGGACAGGGGTACCCGGGGAGCTGTTTTTT

size: -
D: TRBD1
V: TRBV4-2
J: TRBJ2-4
CDR3: CASSPTGAENIQYF
DNA: TGTGCCAGCAGCCCGACAGGGGCCGAAAACATTCAGTACTTC

size: -
D: -
V: TRBV5-1
J: TRBJ2-7
CDR3: CASSPPSYEQYF
DNA: TGCGCCAGCAGCCCTCCCTCCTACGAGCAGTACTTC

size: once
D: -
V: TRBV5-1
J: TRBJ2-1
CDR3: CASSLQEYNEQFF
DNA: TGCGCCAGCAGCTTACAGGAGTACAATGAGCAGTTCTTC

size: -
D: -
V: TRBV30
J: TRBJ1-1
CDR3: CAWSVYVRSEAFF
DNA: TGTGCCTGGAGTGTATACGTCCGGAGTGAAGCTTTCTTT

size: few
D: -
V: TRBV6-5
J: TRBJ1-3
CDR3: CASSPDRFSGNTIYF
DNA: TGTGCCAGCAGTCCAGACAGGTTCTCTGGAAACACCATATATTTT

size: -
D: -
V: TRBV5-6
J: TRBJ2-1
CDR3: CASSLAGAINEQFF
DNA: TGTGCCAGCAGCTTGGCTGGGGCAATAAATGAGCAGTTCTTC

size: -
D: -
V: TRBV3-1/TRBV3-2
J: TRBJ1-1
CDR3: CASNRDDTEAFF
DNA: TGTGCCAGTAACAGGGATGACACTGAAGCTTTCTTT

size: -
D: TRBD1
V: TRBV3-1/TRBV3-2
J: TRBJ1-2
CDR3: CASSQDRDRGENYGYTF
DNA: TGTGCCAGCAGCCAAGATCGGGACAGGGGCGAGAACTATGGCTACACCTTC

size: -
D: TRBD1
V: TRBV28
J: TRBJ1-2
CDR3: CASSSDGTVIRGYTF
DNA: TGTGCCAGCAGTTCCGACGGGACAGTTATCAGAGGCTACACCTTC

size: -
D: TRBD1
V: TRBV24-1
J: TRBJ1-4
CDR3: CATSETGGGNEKLFF
DNA: TGTGCCACCAGCGAAACAGGGGGGGGTAATGAAAAACTGTTTTTT

size: -
D: -
V: TRBV30
J: TRBJ2-1
CDR3: CAWWRYSRNEQFF
DNA: TGTGCCTGGTGGAGGTATAGCAGGAATGAGCAGTTCTTC

size: few
D: -
V: TRBV4-2
J: TRBJ2-7
CDR3: CASSQDPGSVREQYF
DNA: TGTGCCAGCAGCCAAGATCCCGGGAGCGTTCGCGAGCAGTACTTC

size: -
D: TRBD1
V: TRBV12-3/TRBV12-4
J: TRBJ1-1
CDR3: CASSSTGFTEAFF
DNA: TGTGCCAGCAGTTCGACAGGGTTCACTGAAGCTTTCTTT

size: -
D: -
V: TRBV5-1
J: TRBJ1-5
CDR3: CASSFQGPARNQPQHF
DNA: TGCGCCAGCAGCTTTCAGGGGCCTGCTCGCAATCAGCCCCAGCATTTT

size: many
D: -
V: TRBV29-1
J: TRBJ1-2
CDR3: CSTQEAYGYTF
DNA: TGCAGCACCCAAGAAGCATATGGCTACACCTTC

size: -
D: -
V: TRBV30
J: TRBJ2-3
CDR3: CVQGGSSTDTQYF
DNA: TGTGTCCAGGGGGGATCTAGCACAGATACGCAGTATTTT

size: -
D: -
V: TRBV5-5
J: TRBJ2-7
CDR3: CASSRADAYEQYF
DNA: TGTGCCAGCAGCCGAGCGGACGCCTACGAGCAGTACTTC

size: few
D: TRBD1
V: TRBV28
J: TRBJ1-6
CDR3: CASSWNRGNSPLHF
DNA: TGTGCCAGCAGTTGGAACAGGGGGAATTCACCCCTCCACTTT

size: -
D: TRBD2
V: TRBV7-2
J: TRBJ2-3
CDR3: CASSSIPGLATDTQYF
DNA: TGTGCCAGCAGCTCCATACCGGGACTAGCAACAGATACGCAGTATTTT

size: few
D: -
V: TRBV5-6
J: TRBJ1-5
CDR3: CASSLGTANQPQHF
DNA: TGTGCCAGCAGCTTGGGGACAGCTAATCAGCCCCAGCATTTT